The present T cell receptor (beta chain) was sequenced within a study of T cell responses to AZD1222 COVID-19 vaccine. Whole-study findings and limits: Most donors were white British, females outnumbered males, and clonal diversity was possibly underestimated. Among those given AZD1222, only five or six were seropositive at baseline. Nearly half of the spike-specific TCRs reportedly recognize variant regions that carry no mutations. CD4 TCRs covered the whole spike, strongest at regions 160-218 and 743-854.

The CDR3 is 11 amino acids. Germline CDR1 reads SGHRS; CDR2 reads YFSETQ. The germline V and J ends were trimmed by 7 bases and 11 bases, with 15 bases remaining between them. Generated by immunoSEQ multiplex PCR, the TCRdb table keeps only in-frame clones and is missing some. The table shows 130,000 to 150,000 clones, with about 89% occurring only once. Of note for this clone: Its antigen is not known.

The chain uses TRBV5-1 and TRBJ1-1, with D maybe TRBD1 (5 bases). The sample consisted of peripheral blood, taken on day 0 of MenACWY control vaccination. This TCR was sampled from an adult in good health. The CDR3 sequence is CASGTGAGAFF. The CDR3 DNA reads TGCGCCAGCGGGACCGGGGCCGGGGCTTTCTTT.